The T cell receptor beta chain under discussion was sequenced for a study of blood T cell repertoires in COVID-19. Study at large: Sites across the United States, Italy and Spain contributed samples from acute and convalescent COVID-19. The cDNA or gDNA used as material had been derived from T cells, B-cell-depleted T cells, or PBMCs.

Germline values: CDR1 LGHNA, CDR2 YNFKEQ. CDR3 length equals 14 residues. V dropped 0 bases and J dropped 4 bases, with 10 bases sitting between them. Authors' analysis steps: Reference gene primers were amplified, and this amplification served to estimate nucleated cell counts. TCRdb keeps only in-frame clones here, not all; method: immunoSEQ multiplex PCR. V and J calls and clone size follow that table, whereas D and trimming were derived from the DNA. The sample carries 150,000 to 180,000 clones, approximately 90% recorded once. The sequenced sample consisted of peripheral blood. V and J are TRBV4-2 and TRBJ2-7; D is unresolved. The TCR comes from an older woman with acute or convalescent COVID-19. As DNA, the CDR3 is TGTGCCAGCAGCCAAGATCGACACGTATACGAGCAGTACTTC. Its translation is CASSQDRHVYEQYF.